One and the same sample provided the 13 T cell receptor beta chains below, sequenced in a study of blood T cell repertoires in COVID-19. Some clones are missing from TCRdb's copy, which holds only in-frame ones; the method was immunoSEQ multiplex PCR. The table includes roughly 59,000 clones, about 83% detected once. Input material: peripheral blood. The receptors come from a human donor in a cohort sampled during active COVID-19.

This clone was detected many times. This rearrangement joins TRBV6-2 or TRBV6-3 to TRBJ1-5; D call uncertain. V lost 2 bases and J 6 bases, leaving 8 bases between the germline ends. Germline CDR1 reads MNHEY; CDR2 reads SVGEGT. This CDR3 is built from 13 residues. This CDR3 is CASSYEVTQPQHF. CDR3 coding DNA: TGTGCCAGCAGTTACGAGGTGACTCAGCCCCAGCATTTT.

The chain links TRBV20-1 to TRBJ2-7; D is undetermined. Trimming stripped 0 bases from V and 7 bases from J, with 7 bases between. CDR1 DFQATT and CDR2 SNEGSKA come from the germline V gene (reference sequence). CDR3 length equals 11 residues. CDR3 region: CSARDQEEQYF. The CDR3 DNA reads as TGCAGTGCTAGAGATCAGGAAGAGCAGTACTTC.

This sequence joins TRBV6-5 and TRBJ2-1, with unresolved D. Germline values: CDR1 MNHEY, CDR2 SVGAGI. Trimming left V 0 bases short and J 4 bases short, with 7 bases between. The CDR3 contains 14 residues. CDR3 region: CASSYSPRYNEQFF. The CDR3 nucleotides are TGTGCCAGCAGTTACTCGCCTAGATACAATGAGCAGTTCTTC.

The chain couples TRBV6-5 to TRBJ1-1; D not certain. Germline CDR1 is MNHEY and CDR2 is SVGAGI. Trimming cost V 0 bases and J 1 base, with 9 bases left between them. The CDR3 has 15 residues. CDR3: CASSYSISGNTEAFF. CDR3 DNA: TGTGCCAGCAGTTACTCGATATCCGGGAACACTGAAGCTTTCTTT.

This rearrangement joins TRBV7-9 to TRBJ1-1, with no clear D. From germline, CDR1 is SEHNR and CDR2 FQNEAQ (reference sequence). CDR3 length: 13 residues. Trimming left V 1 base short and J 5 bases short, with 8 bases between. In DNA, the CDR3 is TGTGCCAGCAGCTTAGTGGAGAGTACTGAAGCTTTCTTT. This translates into CASSLVESTEAFF. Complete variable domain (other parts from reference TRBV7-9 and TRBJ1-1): DTGVSQNPRHKITKRGQNVTFRCDPISEHNRLYWYRQTLGQGPEFLTYFQNEAQLEKSRLLSDRFSAERPKGSFSTLEIQRTEQGDSAMYLCASSLVESTEAFFGQGTRLTVV.

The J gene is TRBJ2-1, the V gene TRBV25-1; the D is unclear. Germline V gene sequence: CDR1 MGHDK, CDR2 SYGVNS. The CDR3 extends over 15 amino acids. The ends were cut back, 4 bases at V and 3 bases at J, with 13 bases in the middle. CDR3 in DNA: TGTGCCAGCAGTGGATTCCCCGAGAACTACAATGAGCAGTTCTTC. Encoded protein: CASSGFPENYNEQFF.

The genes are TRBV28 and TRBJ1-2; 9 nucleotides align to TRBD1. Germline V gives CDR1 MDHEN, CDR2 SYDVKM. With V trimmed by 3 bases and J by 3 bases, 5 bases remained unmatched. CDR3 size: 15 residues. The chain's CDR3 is CASSFGTGRDYGYTF. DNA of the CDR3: TGTGCCAGCAGTTTCGGGACAGGGAGGGACTATGGCTACACCTTC.

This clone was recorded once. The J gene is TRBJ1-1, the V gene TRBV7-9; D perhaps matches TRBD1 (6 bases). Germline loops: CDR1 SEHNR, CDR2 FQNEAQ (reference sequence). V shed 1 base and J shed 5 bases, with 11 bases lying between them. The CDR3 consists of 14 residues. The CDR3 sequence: CASSLDLGGTEAFF. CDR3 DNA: TGTGCCAGCAGCTTAGATTTAGGGGGTACTGAAGCTTTCTTT.

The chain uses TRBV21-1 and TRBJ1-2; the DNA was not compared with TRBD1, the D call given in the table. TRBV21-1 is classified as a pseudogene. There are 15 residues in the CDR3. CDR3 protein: CASSKKAGQGNGYTF. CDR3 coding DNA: TGTGCCAGCAGCAAAAAGGCCGGGCAGGGGAATGGCTACACCTTC.

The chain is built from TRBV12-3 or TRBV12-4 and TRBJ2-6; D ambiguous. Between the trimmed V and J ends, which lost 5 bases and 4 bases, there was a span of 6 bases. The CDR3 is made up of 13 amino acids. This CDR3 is CASSQSGANVLTF. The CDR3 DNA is TGTGCCAGCAGTCAGTCCGGGGCCAACGTCCTGACTTTC.

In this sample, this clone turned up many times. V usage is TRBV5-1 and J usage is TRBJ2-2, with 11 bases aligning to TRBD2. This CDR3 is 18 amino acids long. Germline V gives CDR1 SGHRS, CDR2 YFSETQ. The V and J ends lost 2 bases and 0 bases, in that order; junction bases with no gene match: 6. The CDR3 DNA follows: TGCGCCAGCAGCTTTTTGACTAGCGGGGCGGCGAACACCGGGGAGCTGTTTTTT. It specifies CASSFLTSGAANTGELFF.

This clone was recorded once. The CDR3 spells CASTSWDRGPGGYTF. For the CDR3, the DNA is TGTGCCAGCACCTCCTGGGACAGGGGGCCGGGGGGCTACACCTTC. The chain combines TRBV5-4 with TRBJ1-2; 12 nucleotides line up with TRBD1. The CDR3 length is 15 residues. Germline assignment: CDR1 SGHNT and CDR2 YYREEE (reference sequence). The junction had 11 bases not matched to a gene; V was cut back by 6 bases and J by 8 bases.

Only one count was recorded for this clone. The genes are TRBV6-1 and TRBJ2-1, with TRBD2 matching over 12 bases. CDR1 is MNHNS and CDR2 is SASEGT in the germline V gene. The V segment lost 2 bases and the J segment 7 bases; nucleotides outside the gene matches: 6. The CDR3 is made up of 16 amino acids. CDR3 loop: CASSELRLAGGNEQFF. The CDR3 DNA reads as TGTGCCAGCAGTGAATTAAGGCTAGCGGGGGGGAATGAGCAGTTCTTC.